A selection of T cell receptor beta chains follows, all from one sample in a study of CD8 T cells in Susac syndrome. TCRdb re-called the immunoSEQ multiplex PCR reads through MiXCR, storing one row per CDR3 protein. The sample includes approximately 94,000 distinct CDR3 sequences, 95% of them seen just once. Sequencing was carried out using CD8+ T cells from PBMCs. The receptors here all came from a human donor with Susac syndrome. The CDR3 runs from the conserved cysteine through the conserved F or W. D genes are given only for firm matches. A clone size is listed for some rows: how often the clone was seen (once, few, many), or a class if it is expanded.

>.|once|TRBV2|TRBJ1-5
CASSDRAAEQPQHF
TGTGCCAGCAGTGACAGGGCGGCGGAGCAGCCCCAGCATTTT
>.|.|TRBV27|TRBJ1-1
CASSHWMNTEAFF
TGTGCCAGCAGCCACTGGATGAACACTGAAGCTTTCTTT
>TRBD2|once|TRBV29-1|TRBJ2-1
CSGSGGTDNEQFF
TGCAGCGGTTCGGGGGGGACTGACAATGAGCAGTTCTTC
>.|.|TRBV11-2|TRBJ2-4
CASSFRENIQYF
TGTGCCAGCAGCTTCAGAGAAAACATTCAGTACTTC
>TRBD2|.|TRBV20-1|TRBJ2-1
CSATSGGAYNEQFF
TGCAGTGCAACTAGCGGGGGGGCCTACAATGAGCAGTTCTTC
>.|.|TRBV9|TRBJ2-5
CASSESSWETQYF
TGTGCCAGCAGCGAAAGCAGTTGGGAGACCCAGTACTTC
>TRBD1|.|TRBV15|TRBJ1-1
CATSRDGTGSGTEAFF
TGTGCCACCAGCAGAGATGGGACAGGGTCTGGCACTGAAGCTTTCTTT
>.|.|TRBV24-1|TRBJ2-5
CATSEPGKETQYF
TGTGCCACCAGTGAACCCGGAAAAGAGACCCAGTACTTC
>.|.|TRBV27|TRBJ2-5
CASRRGAETQYF
TGTGCCAGCAGGAGAGGGGCAGAGACCCAGTACTTC
>.|.|TRBV12-3/TRBV12-4|TRBJ1-4
CASSYSGDHNEKLFF
TGTGCCAGCAGTTACTCGGGAGACCATAATGAAAAACTGTTTTTT
>TRBD2|.|TRBV7-2|TRBJ2-1
CASTAPGLAGDNEQFF
TGTGCCAGCACCGCCCCGGGACTAGCGGGGGACAATGAGCAGTTCTTC
>.|few|TRBV28|TRBJ1-1
CASRLQGPNTEAFF
TGTGCCAGCAGGTTGCAGGGCCCGAACACTGAAGCTTTCTTT
>.|.|TRBV15|TRBJ2-2
CATSSSEIATGELFF
TGTGCCACCAGCAGTTCCGAGATAGCCACCGGGGAGCTGTTTTTT
>.|.|TRBV20-1|TRBJ2-7
CSATRLAGGGEQYF
TGCAGTGCGACCAGACTAGCTGGAGGGGGCGAGCAGTACTTC
>TRBD2|.|TRBV9|TRBJ2-3
CASSASSTSGGRDTQYF
TGTGCCAGCAGCGCCTCGTCGACTAGCGGGGGCCGGGATACGCAGTATTTT
>.|.|TRBV5-4|TRBJ2-6
CASRLAGGANVLTF
TGTGCCAGCAGGCTTGCCGGTGGGGCCAACGTCCTGACTTTC
>TRBD1|.|TRBV29-1|TRBJ1-4
CSVWTGVGEKLFF
TGCAGCGTTTGGACAGGGGTTGGGGAAAAACTGTTTTTT
>.|.|TRBV3-1|TRBJ2-1
CASSQYREQFF
TGTGCCAGCAGCCAATACAGGGAGCAGTTCTTC
>.|.|TRBV20-1|TRBJ1-5
CSALGRGEQPQHF
TGCAGTGCTCTAGGGAGGGGCGAACAGCCCCAGCATTTT
>TRBD1|once|TRBV6-1|TRBJ1-6
CASGGQGESPLHF
TGTGCCAGCGGAGGACAGGGGGAATCACCCCTCCACTTT
>TRBD2|once|TRBV29-1|TRBJ2-1
CSVEGLAGGRSYNEQFF
TGCAGCGTTGAAGGACTAGCGGGGGGGCGGTCCTACAATGAGCAGTTCTTC
>.|.|TRBV19|TRBJ2-3
CASSIAGIGSVDTQYF
TGTGCCAGTAGTATAGCAGGGATTGGTTCTGTGGATACGCAGTATTTT
>TRBD2|.|TRBV20-1|TRBJ2-1
CSATRLAGSYNEQFF
TGCAGTGCTACCCGACTAGCGGGCTCCTACAATGAGCAGTTCTTC
>.|.|TRBV13|TRBJ2-1
CASCGGNEQFF
TGTGCCAGCTGTGGGGGCAATGAGCAGTTCTTC
>TRBD1|.|TRBV9|TRBJ2-7
CASSPPGTGVHEQYF
TGTGCCAGCAGCCCTCCGGGGACAGGGGTTCACGAGCAGTACTTC
>.|.|TRBV25-1|TRBJ2-6
CASSYGANVLTF
TGTGCCAGCAGTTACGGGGCCAACGTCCTGACTTTC
>.|once|TRBV3-1|TRBJ2-2
CASSLPSNTGELFF
TGTGCCAGCAGCCTACCCAGCAACACCGGGGAGCTGTTTTTT
>.|.|TRBV28|TRBJ2-7
CASNPQGRSYEQYF
TGTGCCAGCAACCCACAGGGCCGTTCCTACGAGCAGTACTTC
>.|.|TRBV7-2|TRBJ2-5
CASSYREQETQYF
TGTGCCAGCAGCTACCGGGAGCAAGAGACCCAGTACTTC
>TRBD2|.|TRBV29-1|TRBJ2-2
CSGGRDGELFF
TGCAGCGGGGGGAGGGACGGGGAGCTGTTTTTT
>.|.|TRBV29-1|TRBJ1-2
CSVGTRANYGYTF
TGCAGCGTTGGGACAAGAGCTAACTATGGCTACACCTTC
>.|.|TRBV11-2|TRBJ1-1
CASSLSAPEAFF
TGTGCCAGCAGCTTGTCGGCCCCTGAAGCTTTCTTT
>.|.|TRBV12-3/TRBV12-4|TRBJ1-2
CASSQRAAGPQEVYGYTF
TGTGCCAGCAGTCAAAGGGCAGCGGGACCCCAGGAGGTCTATGGCTACACCTTC
>TRBD2|.|TRBV13|TRBJ2-7
CASSFPGLAPEQYF
TGTGCCAGCAGCTTCCCGGGACTAGCTCCCGAGCAGTACTTC
>.|.|TRBV29-1|TRBJ2-5
CSAWGQETQYF
TGCAGCGCGTGGGGCCAAGAGACCCAGTACTTC
>.|.|TRBV29-1|TRBJ1-2
CSVEDTVRYGYTF
TGCAGCGTTGAAGACACAGTGCGGTATGGCTACACCTTC
>.|.|TRBV12-3/TRBV12-4|TRBJ2-3
CASEFAGGTDTQYF
TGTGCCAGCGAGTTTGCGGGCGGCACAGATACGCAGTATTTT
>TRBD1|.|TRBV7-9|TRBJ2-3
CASSPPGQGRPSTDTQYF
TGTGCCAGCAGCCCCCCGGGACAGGGAAGACCCAGCACAGATACGCAGTATTTT
>.|.|TRBV4-1|TRBJ2-1
CASSQVRLF
TGCGCCAGCAGCCAAGTTAGGCTCTTC
>TRBD1|once|TRBV20-1|TRBJ1-6
CSASPGQSNSPLHF
TGCAGTGCTAGCCCGGGACAGAGTAATTCACCCCTCCACTTT
>.|once|TRBV20-1|TRBJ2-7
CSATRDEQYF
TGCAGTGCAACCAGGGACGAGCAGTACTTC